The 20 T cell receptor beta chains below come from one sample, sequenced in a study of T-cell memory formation after mild COVID-19. TCRdb reprocessed the 5' RACE reads via MiXCR and lists one record per CDR3 protein. Of 80,000 to 130,000 distinct CDR3 sequences detected, around 10% appear once; the ten largest clones hold 40%. The sequencing input was PBMCs or a T cell subset sorted from them (not recorded which). The receptors shown here come from a man aged 18-30 years who had mild COVID-19 (a few samples of this study predate the infection). Cell type and time point are not known.

In this sample, this clonotype turned up once. J is TRBJ2-5 and V is TRBV2; D unclear. The germline V gene has CDR1 SNHLY and CDR2 FYNNEI. V lost 4 bases, J lost 1 base, and 10 bases lay in between. The CDR3 consists of 14 residues. The CDR3 sequence: CASSVSPVQETQYF. In nucleotides, the CDR3 is TGTGCCAGCAGTGTGTCCCCGGTCCAAGAGACCCAGTACTTC.

This clonotype has only a few counts. The chain carries TRBV4-3 and TRBJ1-1; TRBD1 might be the D (6 bases). Germline V gene data show CDR1 as LGHNA and CDR2 as YSLEER. CDR3 length: 16 residues. V lost 0 bases and J 2 bases, leaving 13 bases between the germline ends. The CDR3 region is CASSQEGAGDNTEAFF. Here the CDR3 DNA reads TGCGCCAGCAGCCAAGAGGGGGCAGGGGATAACACTGAAGCTTTCTTT.

This chain joins TRBV6-2 or TRBV6-3 and TRBJ2-2, with D possibly being TRBD1 (5 bases). The CDR3 loop spans 15 amino acids. Trimming took off 3 bases at V and 6 bases at J, with 14 bases between the two ends. Germline V gene sequence: CDR1 MNHEY, CDR2 SVGEGT. CDR3 residues: CASSYPLGAAGELFF. CDR3 coding DNA: TGTGCCAGCAGTTATCCCCTAGGGGCCGCCGGGGAGCTGTTTTTT.

In its sample, this clonotype was seen many times. V usage is TRBV7-9 and J usage is TRBJ2-7; 7 positions match TRBD2. V trimming: 7 bases; J trimming: 0 bases; junction bases outside the gene matches: 3. CDR1 is SEHNR and CDR2 is FQNEAQ in the germline V gene (reference sequence). The CDR3 loop spans 13 amino acids. This CDR3 is CASTGGGSYEQYF. CDR3 DNA: TGTGCCAGCACTGGGGGGGGCTCCTACGAGCAGTACTTC.

This clonotype has a count of ten or more. The chain carries TRBV12-3 or TRBV12-4 and TRBJ2-5; the D is unclear. There are 14 residues in the CDR3. Trimming stripped 5 bases from V and 5 bases from J, with 15 bases between. The CDR3 loop reads CASSPPGPGETQYF. CDR3 sequence (DNA): TGTGCCAGCAGTCCACCGGGCCCCGGGGAGACCCAGTACTTC.

This clonotype was seen only a few times. This rearrangement joins TRBV6-1 to TRBJ1-1; a weak D match, TRBD1 (6 bases). CDR3 length equals 14 residues. The V end lost 9 bases, the J end lost 6 bases, and 20 bases lay between the germline ends. Germline CDR1 MNHNS, CDR2 SASEGT. The CDR3 nucleotides read TGTGCCAGTACACCTCTCTCGGGGGCCCCTGAAGCTTTCTTT. Its protein is CASTPLSGAPEAFF.

At least ten counts were recorded for this clonotype. The chain combines TRBV7-9 with TRBJ1-1, with a possible D match to TRBD1 (5 bases). CDR1 SEHNR and CDR2 FQNEAQ come from the germline V gene (reference sequence). The V gene lost 6 bases and the J gene lost 0 bases, with 14 bases spanning the gap. This CDR3 is 15 amino acids long. In DNA, the CDR3 is TGTGCCAGCAGGCAGTCGACAGCTATGAACACTGAAGCTTTCTTT. It is translated as CASRQSTAMNTEAFF.

This clonotype appeared many times. The CDR3 loop reads CASSSPGTGVEDTQYF. CDR3 sequence (DNA): TGTGCCAGCAGCTCCCCCGGGACAGGGGTGGAAGATACGCAGTATTTT. The V and J genes are TRBV7-8 and TRBJ2-3; 10 nucleotides match TRBD1. The CDR3 runs 16 residues. Trimming at V came to 4 bases and at J to 5 bases, leaving 9 bases not matched to a gene. From germline, CDR1 is SGHVS and CDR2 FQNEAQ.

The CDR3, as DNA: TGTGCCAGCAGTTTACAGGGGGCTGACGGGGAGCTGTTTTTT. Translated, it gives CASSLQGADGELFF. V gene TRBV28 combines with J gene TRBJ2-2; 8 bases line up with TRBD1. From germline, CDR1 is MDHEN and CDR2 SYDVKM. The ends lost 2 bases at V and 7 bases at J; junction bases unmatched: 3. The CDR3 contains 14 residues.

The CDR3 reads CASSQGRGGYGYTF. The CDR3 DNA sequence: TGCGCCAGCAGCCAAGGCAGGGGTGGGTATGGCTACACCTTC. This chain links TRBV4-3 with TRBJ1-2; the D gene is possibly TRBD1 (6 bases). Germline CDR1 is LGHNA and CDR2 is YSLEER. The CDR3 consists of 14 residues. V was cut by 1 base and J by 5 bases, with 11 bases left in between.

The chain has TRBV28 and TRBJ2-2; weak D call: TRBD1 (5 bases). CDR1 MDHEN and CDR2 SYDVKM come from the germline V gene. With 5 bases removed from V and 1 base from J, the gap between germline ends came to 8 bases. The CDR3 runs to 14 residues. CDR3 amino acids: CASSITGNTGELFF. CDR3 sequence (DNA): TGTGCCAGCAGTATCACAGGGAACACCGGGGAGCTGTTTTTT.

This clonotype was detected ten times or more. The rearrangement uses TRBV20-1 and TRBJ2-1; possibly TRBD1 for D (6 bases). Deletions cut 5 bases from V and 0 bases from J, with 11 bases between. The germline V gene has CDR1 DFQATT and CDR2 SNEGSKA (reference sequence). This CDR3 contains 14 residues. CDR3 protein: CSAAGTSSYNEQFF. The CDR3 DNA reads as TGCAGTGCTGCCGGGACAAGCTCCTACAATGAGCAGTTCTTC.

This clonotype was observed a few times. CDR3 in DNA: TGTGCCAGCAGTCAGGGACTAGTTGGCAATCAGCCCCAGCATTTT. As protein: CASSQGLVGNQPQHF. This rearrangement joins TRBV6-6 to TRBJ1-5, with D possibly TRBD1 on 5 matching bases. CDR1 and CDR2 (germline): MNHNY, SVGAGI (reference sequence). The CDR3 runs 15 residues. Trimming removed 5 bases at V and 2 bases at J, with 13 bases between.

This sequence joins TRBV11-2 and TRBJ1-1; no reliable D call. There are 16 residues in the CDR3. V was clipped by 5 bases and J by 5 bases, with 21 bases between them. The germline V gene has CDR1 SGHAT and CDR2 FQNNGV. This CDR3 is CASSRPEGIGWTEAFF. The CDR3, as DNA: TGTGCCAGCAGCCGCCCCGAGGGCATTGGTTGGACTGAAGCTTTCTTT.

This clonotype was observed a handful of times. The J gene is TRBJ1-1, the V gene TRBV24-1; 9 nucleotides line up with TRBD1. There are 13 residues in the CDR3. Losses at the gene ends were 3 bases for V and 8 bases for J; bases not matched to a gene: 3. Germline values: CDR1 KGHDR, CDR2 SFDVKD. As DNA, the CDR3 is TGTGCCACCAGTGATACGACAGGGGGAGAAGCTTTCTTT. Amino acids: CATSDTTGGEAFF.

This clonotype has just a few counts. This chain uses TRBV7-6 with TRBJ2-7; possibly TRBD1 for D (6 bases). V was pared by 8 bases and J by 4 bases, with 21 bases between. In germline, CDR1 is SGHVS, CDR2 FNYEAQ. The CDR3 totals 15 residues. In nucleotides, the CDR3 is TGTGCCAGCTCGAAAGGGGGTAATCCCGCGTACGAGCAGTACTTC. It codes for CASSKGGNPAYEQYF.

This clonotype was counted only a few times. V usage is TRBV6-2 or TRBV6-3 and J usage is TRBJ2-7; unclear D gene. From germline, CDR1 is MNHEY and CDR2 SVGEGT. The CDR3 is made up of 10 amino acids. The ends were cut back, 10 bases at V and 7 bases at J, with 11 bases in the middle. This chain's CDR3 is CATSEQEQYF. The DNA of the CDR3 is TGTGCCACCAGCGAGCAAGAGCAGTACTTC.

A few counts support this clonotype. The chain recombines TRBV10-2 with TRBJ2-5; no clear D gene. V was pared by 3 bases and J by 5 bases, with 4 bases between. This CDR3 is 11 amino acids long. CDR1 WSHSY and CDR2 SAAADI come from the germline V gene. The CDR3 reads CASSDLETQYF. The CDR3 DNA is TGCGCCAGCAGTGACTTGGAGACCCAGTACTTC.

The chain employs TRBV12-3 or TRBV12-4 and TRBJ2-3; no firm D call. The CDR3 extends over 14 amino acids. With 6 bases removed from V and 2 bases from J, the gap between germline ends came to 12 bases. The CDR3 here is CASRGTPLTDTQYF. In DNA, the CDR3 is TGTGCCAGCAGGGGTACGCCGCTCACAGATACGCAGTATTTT.

This chain connects TRBV12-3 or TRBV12-4 to TRBJ1-3, with D tentatively TRBD1 (5 bases). Trimming removed 0 bases from V and 4 bases from J, with 19 bases in between. The CDR3 sequence is 18 residues long. CDR3 sequence: CASSLAWGYGTAGNTIYF. In DNA form, the CDR3 reads TGTGCCAGCAGTTTAGCGTGGGGGTATGGGACGGCAGGAAACACCATATATTTT.